The clone carrying this T cell receptor (beta chain) has only a few counts. Its antigen is undetermined. A second 7 to 11 cycle PCR used barcoded and J-beta primers. TCRdb re-analysed the 5' RACE reads in MiXCR, keeping a single row per CDR3 protein. Of about 640,000 distinct CDR3 sequences listed, 40% to 45% were seen once; the top ten hold 30%. Peripheral blood from each donor was collected in a volume of about 10 milliliters. The entry originates in a study of blood T cells in healthy people across ages. Study at large: Capturing about one barcoded beta molecule per two T cells was achieved by template switching. Study-wide results and caveats: Per million T cells, TCR beta diversity dropped about linearly as age rose.

Germline V gene sequence: CDR1 LGHNA, CDR2 YNFKEQ. The CDR3 has 19 amino acids. V gave up 0 bases and J gave up 4 bases; unmatched junction bases: 12. This sequence originates from an elderly man in good health. Sequenced sample: blood. The rearrangement joins TRBV4-2 to TRBJ2-5; 12 positions agree with TRBD2. The CDR3 loop is CASSQDIRTSGGRGETQYF. CDR3 DNA sequence: TGTGCCAGCAGCCAAGACATTCGAACTAGCGGGGGGAGGGGAGAGACCCAGTACTTC.